The rows below give T cell receptor beta chains drawn from one sample of a study of T cells in localized non-small cell lung cancer. This table comes from immunoSEQ multiplex PCR, and its TCRdb copy is limited to in-frame clones, with some not included. The top ten clones hold about 17% of a sample with 53,000 or so clones, over 70% of them seen once. The material sequenced was peripheral blood mononuclear cells, taken before any cancer treatment. These receptors were collected from a man between 40 and 70 years old with stage III lung adenocarcinoma. Both conserved end residues are part of each CDR3. The D gene is left open where the match is weak. Size values are once, few and many counts, or a class for expanded clones, and some rows have none.

>.|TRBD1|TRBV6-1|TRBJ2-5
TGTGCCACCACCGGACAGGCCTGGGAGACCCAGTACTTC
CATTGQAWETQYF
>.|.|TRBV28|TRBJ2-3
TGTGCCAGCAGCCCCGCGCGGGGTTTTAGCACAGATACGCAGTATTTT
CASSPARGFSTDTQYF
>.|TRBD1|TRBV5-4|TRBJ2-7
TGTGCCAGCAGCGGCACAGGGGACGAGCAGTACTTC
CASSGTGDEQYF
>.|.|TRBV7-9|TRBJ1-3
TGTGCCAGCAGCTTAAACACCCGAACGGGAAACACCATATATTTT
CASSLNTRTGNTIYF
>.|.|TRBV11-2|TRBJ1-2
TGTGCCAGCAGCTTAAATGCGCTGGGGGAAGGGACTAACTATGGCTACACCTTC
CASSLNALGEGTNYGYTF
>.|.|TRBV5-1|TRBJ1-1
TGCGCCAGCAGCTTTAGGGAGGACACTGAAGCTTTCTTT
CASSFREDTEAFF
>.|TRBD1|TRBV19|TRBJ1-1
TGTGCCAGTAGTGGAGGGGGCGATCCCCTGAGGGCTTTCTTT
CASSGGGDPLRAFF
>.|.|TRBV5-1|TRBJ1-2
TGCGCCAGCAGCTTGACTATCGACACCAACTATGGCTACACCTTC
CASSLTIDTNYGYTF
>.|.|TRBV9|TRBJ1-4
TGTGCCAGCAGCCCGGCGGCGGGGGTGAATGAAAAACTGTTTTTT
CASSPAAGVNEKLFF
>.|TRBD1|TRBV6-5|TRBJ1-6
TGTGCCAGCAGTAGACAGGGACATTCACCCCTCCACTTT
CASSRQGHSPLHF
>.|.|TRBV5-6|TRBJ1-6
TGTGCCAGCAGCTTGGGTTCAGGGGTTGGGTCACCCCTCCACTTT
CASSLGSGVGSPLHF
>once|.|TRBV2|TRBJ2-7
TGTGCCTGCAGAAGGGGCATCGACGAGCAGTACTTC
CACRRGIDEQYF
>.|TRBD2|TRBV7-9|TRBJ2-3
TGTGCCAGCAGTCACTCGTCGGGGGGGCGGACAGATACGCAGTATTTT
CASSHSSGGRTDTQYF
>.|.|TRBV30|TRBJ1-2
TGTGCCTGGAGTGTAAACAGGCCCCTCTATGGCTACACCTTC
CAWSVNRPLYGYTF
>.|.|TRBV4-3|TRBJ1-2
TGCGCCAGCAGCCAAGATCCGGGGCGCACTGGCTACACCTTC
CASSQDPGRTGYTF
>.|.|TRBV6-1|TRBJ1-5
TGTGCCAGCAGTGAAGCTAGGGATCAGCCCCAGCATTTT
CASSEARDQPQHF
>.|.|TRBV30|TRBJ2-5
TGTGCCTGGAGTAGGGGTCCCTTAGAGACCCAGTACTTC
CAWSRGPLETQYF
>.|.|TRBV30|TRBJ1-5
TGTGCCTGGAGTCCGGACAGCAATCAGCCCCAGCATTTT
CAWSPDSNQPQHF
>.|.|TRBV7-2|TRBJ2-1
TGTGCCAGCAGCCCCTGGAAGGTAAGTGAGCAGTTCTTC
CASSPWKVSEQFF
>.|.|TRBV2|TRBJ1-1
TGTGCCAGCAGTGAACGGATGAACACTGAAGCTTTCTTT
CASSERMNTEAFF
>once|.|TRBV5-1|TRBJ2-6
TGCGCCAGCACCTCAATCTCTGGGGCCAACGTCCTGACTTTC
CASTSISGANVLTF
>once|.|TRBV5-1|TRBJ2-3
TGCGCCAGCAGGCCGGGGGCCGGCACAGATACGCAGTATTTT
CASRPGAGTDTQYF
>.|TRBD1|TRBV19|TRBJ1-1
TGTGCCAGTAGTTACACTTTCGGACAGGGGTTCGGATTTGAGAAGGACACTGAAGCTTTCTTT
CASSYTFGQGFGFEKDTEAFF
>.|.|TRBV5-6|TRBJ1-1
TGTGCCAGCAGCTTTCCAGGTGGAAATGAAGCTTTCTTT
CASSFPGGNEAFF
>.|.|TRBV9|TRBJ2-3
TGTGCCAGCAGCGTAGGCTCAGGGAGGGGGACAGATACGCAGTATTTT
CASSVGSGRGTDTQYF
>.|.|TRBV7-2|TRBJ2-7
TGTGCCAGCAGCCCCACCGGGACGGTTAGCTCCTACGAGCAGTACTTC
CASSPTGTVSSYEQYF
>.|.|TRBV7-6|TRBJ1-1
TGTGCCAGCAGCTCGCGCGGGTCGCCTACTGAAGCTTTCTTT
CASSSRGSPTEAFF
>.|.|TRBV27|TRBJ2-7
TGTGCCAGCAGTCCCCTCGAAACCTACGAGCAGTACTTC
CASSPLETYEQYF
>.|.|TRBV7-9|TRBJ2-5
TGTGCCAGCAGCTTAAATGGGGGTCCGGGGGAGACCCAGTACTTC
CASSLNGGPGETQYF
>.|.|TRBV9|TRBJ1-3
TGTGCCAGCAGCTTGGGACCGGCGGGGAACACCATATATTTT
CASSLGPAGNTIYF
>.|.|TRBV27|TRBJ2-1
TGTGCCAGCAGGCTGAACTACAATGAGCAGTTCTTC
CASRLNYNEQFF
>.|.|TRBV5-1|TRBJ2-2
TGCGCCAGCAGCCCTCGGATAGAGGGCGGGGAGCTGTTTTTT
CASSPRIEGGELFF